Sequencing of this TCR beta chain was carried out in a study of blood T cells in healthy people across ages. Each sample yielded at least 6 micrograms of PBMC total RNA. Then a second PCR, running roughly 6 to 11 cycles, was carried out with a sample-barcoded 5' primer and a J-beta primer mix. TCRdb ran MiXCR on the 5' RACE reads and lists one entry per CDR3 protein. The table records fewer than 800,000 distinct CDR3 sequences, 25% of them present only once. This CDR3 is 11 amino acids long. Germline V gene sequence: CDR1 SQVTM, CDR2 ANQGSEA. V lost 7 bases and J 6 bases, leaving 13 bases between the germline ends. This sample also belongs to another study, concerning T cells of mothers and their children.

The TCR originated in a boy aged 10-17 years in good health. The genes are TRBV29-1 and TRBJ2-7, with D tentatively TRBD2 (6 bases). The material sequenced was blood. As DNA, the CDR3 is TGCAGCGCAGGCGACGGGGGCGAGCAGTACTTC. Translation: CSAGDGGEQYF.